This T cell receptor beta chain is drawn from a study of T cell repertoires in cytomegalovirus infection. About the research overall: Through public TCR beta signatures, both CMV infection and matching HLA type were indicated. Broader study findings: HLA-C-restricted CMV-specific TCR beta clonotypes were dominant in the ex vivo response.

Germline CDR1 DFQATT, CDR2 SNEGSKA (reference sequence). With V trimmed by 3 bases and J by 2 bases, 11 bases remained unmatched. The CDR3 is made up of 16 amino acids. The table lists this clonotype with many counts. No antigen is known for it. MiXCR was run by TCRdb on the reads, yielding one entry per CDR3 protein. Of about 250,000 distinct CDR3 sequences detected, approximately 13% appear once; the ten largest clones hold approximately 1.6%. This chain joins TRBV20-1 and TRBJ2-3; 7 bases are a match to TRBD2. The sample consisted of PBMCs. This sequence originates from a human donor in good health (CMV status not recorded). Some clones in this sample may be carry-over from other donors' samples. The CDR3 DNA reads TGCAGTGCTAGCGGGAGGACCGGAGATTACACAGATACGCAGTATTTT. This translates into CSASGRTGDYTDTQYF.